These 2 T cell receptor beta chains were sequenced from one sample in a study of cytomegalovirus exposure and HLA in healthy donors (dated by TCRdb to the late 2010s). Preparation of the library involved the immunoSEQ multiplex PCR assay. TCRdb took over this immuneACCESS table, retaining in-frame rearrangements with V and J assigned. Such tables are incomplete; in checked studies, under half of the missing clones stem from an unresolved V gene, and the remainder is unexplained. In this sample the table shows 150,000 to 200,000 clones, roughly 95% of which occur a single time. The ten most abundant clones make up under 0.9% of the sample. What was sequenced was PBMCs. The receptors here all came from a woman aged 18-35 years in good health and CMV-seronegative.

This chain connects TRBV7-9 to TRBJ2-5, with TRBD1 identical over 8 bases. The CDR3 is 14 residues long. The V segment lost 3 bases and the J segment 3 bases; nucleotides outside the gene matches: 3. Germline lookup yields CDR1 SEHNR and CDR2 FQNEAQ (reference sequence). CDR3 sequence (DNA): TGTGCCAGCAGCTTCGCAGGGGGCAAAGAGACCCAGTACTTC. As protein: CASSFAGGKETQYF.

The rearrangement links TRBV7-3 to TRBJ2-1, with 8 bases matching TRBD2. Per the germline V gene, CDR1 is SGHTA and CDR2 is FQGTGA. CDR3 length: 16 residues. After removal of 3 bases from V and 0 bases from J, the junction contained 4 bases not matched to a gene. CDR3 in amino acids: CASSFGAGVSYNEQFF. DNA for the CDR3: TGTGCCAGCAGCTTTGGAGCGGGGGTCTCCTACAATGAGCAGTTCTTC.